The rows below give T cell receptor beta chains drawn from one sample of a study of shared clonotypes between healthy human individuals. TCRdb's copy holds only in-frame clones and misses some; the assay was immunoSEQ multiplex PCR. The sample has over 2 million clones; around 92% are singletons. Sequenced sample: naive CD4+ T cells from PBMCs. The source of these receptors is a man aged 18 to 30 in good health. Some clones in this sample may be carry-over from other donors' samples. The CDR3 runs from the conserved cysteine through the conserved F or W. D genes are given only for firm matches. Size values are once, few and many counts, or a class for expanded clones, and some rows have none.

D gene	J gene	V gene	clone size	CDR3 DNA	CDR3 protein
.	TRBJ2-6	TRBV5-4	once	TGTGCCAGCAGCCCAGACATGGCTGGGGCCAACGTCCTGACTTTC	CASSPDMAGANVLTF
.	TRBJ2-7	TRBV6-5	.	TGTGCCAGCGGATCACCGGGTTCCCGGATGTACGAGCAGTACTTC	CASGSPGSRMYEQYF
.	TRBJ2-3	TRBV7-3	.	TGTGCCAGCAGCGTAAATAGTGACTTGCAAACGCAGTATTTT	CASSVNSDLQTQYF
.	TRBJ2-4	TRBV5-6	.	TGTGCCAGCAGCTTGGACAGGAATAGTATTCAGTACTTC	CASSLDRNSIQYF
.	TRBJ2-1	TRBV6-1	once	TGTGCCAGCACCCGGGTTGGATCCTACAATGAGCAGTTCTTC	CASTRVGSYNEQFF
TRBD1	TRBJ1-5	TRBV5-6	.	TGTGCCAGCAGCTTGTACGGGACAGGGGAATATCAGCCCCAGCATTTT	CASSLYGTGEYQPQHF
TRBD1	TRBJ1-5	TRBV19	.	TGTGCCAGTAGTAGGGACAGGGGTAATCAGCCCCAGCATTTT	CASSRDRGNQPQHF
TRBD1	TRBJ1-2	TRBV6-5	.	TGTGCCAGCAGTACCAGGACAGGGGAAAATGGCTACACCTTC	CASSTRTGENGYTF
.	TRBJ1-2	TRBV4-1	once	TGCGCCAGCAGCCAAGATCAGGGGATACATGGCTACACCTTC	CASSQDQGIHGYTF
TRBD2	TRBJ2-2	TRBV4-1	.	TGCGCCAGCAGCCTCGGGACTAGCAGGACCGGGGAGCTGTTTTTT	CASSLGTSRTGELFF
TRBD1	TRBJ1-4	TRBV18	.	TGTGCCAGCTCACCAACAGGGGGCTGGGAAAAACTGTTTTTT	CASSPTGGWEKLFF
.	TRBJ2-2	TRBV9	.	TGTGCCAGCAGCGTTGAACCCGGGGAGCTGTTTTTT	CASSVEPGELFF
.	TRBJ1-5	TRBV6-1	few	TGTGCCAGCAGTGAAGCGATAAGGGGCAATCAGCCCCAGCATTTT	CASSEAIRGNQPQHF
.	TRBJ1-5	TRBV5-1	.	TGCGCCAGCAGCTTGGACGGGGGGATAAATCAGCCCCAGCATTTT	CASSLDGGINQPQHF
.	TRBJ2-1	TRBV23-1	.	TGCGCCAGCAGTTCGCCTGTGGGGGTAGGCTACAATGAGCAGTTCTTC	CASSSPVGVGYNEQFF
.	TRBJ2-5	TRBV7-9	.	TGTGCCAGCAGCCCCGGGGACGGGCGTCGGGCCCAGTACTTC	CASSPGDGRRAQYF
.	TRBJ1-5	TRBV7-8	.	TGTGCCAGCAGCCTCCAGAAGGTTTGGGTACCTTCATCGTCCAGCAATCAGCCCCAGCATTTT	CASSLQKVWVPSSSSNQPQHF
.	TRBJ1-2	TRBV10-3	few	TGTGCCATCAGTGCCGGGACTACCTATGGCTACACCTTC	CAISAGTTYGYTF
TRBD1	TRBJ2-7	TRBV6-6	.	TGTGCCAGCCAAGGAGACAGGGACCTCTACGAGCAGTACTTC	CASQGDRDLYEQYF
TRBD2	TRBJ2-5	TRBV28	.	TGTGCCAGCAGTACCCCGGGGAGGGTAGGGGAGACCCAGTACTTC	CASSTPGRVGETQYF
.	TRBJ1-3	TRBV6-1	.	TGTGCCAGCAGGACCGGACGGACTGGAAACACCATATATTTT	CASRTGRTGNTIYF
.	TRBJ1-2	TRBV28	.	TGTGCCAGCAGTTTTATTAAGGGGAACAACTATGGCTACACCTTC	CASSFIKGNNYGYTF
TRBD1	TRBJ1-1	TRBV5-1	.	TGCGCCAGCAGCTCACGACAGGGTAACCCCGGGAACACTGAAGCTTTCTTT	CASSSRQGNPGNTEAFF
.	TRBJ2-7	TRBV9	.	TGTGCCAGCAGCGCGGGCTACGAGCAGTACTTC	CASSAGYEQYF
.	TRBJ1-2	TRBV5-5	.	TGTGCCAGCAGCTTGGGGGGGAACAGGGATGGCTACACCTTC	CASSLGGNRDGYTF
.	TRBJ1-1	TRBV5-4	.	TGTGCCAGCAGCCCCCCGACAGAGAACACTGAAGCTTTCTTT	CASSPPTENTEAFF